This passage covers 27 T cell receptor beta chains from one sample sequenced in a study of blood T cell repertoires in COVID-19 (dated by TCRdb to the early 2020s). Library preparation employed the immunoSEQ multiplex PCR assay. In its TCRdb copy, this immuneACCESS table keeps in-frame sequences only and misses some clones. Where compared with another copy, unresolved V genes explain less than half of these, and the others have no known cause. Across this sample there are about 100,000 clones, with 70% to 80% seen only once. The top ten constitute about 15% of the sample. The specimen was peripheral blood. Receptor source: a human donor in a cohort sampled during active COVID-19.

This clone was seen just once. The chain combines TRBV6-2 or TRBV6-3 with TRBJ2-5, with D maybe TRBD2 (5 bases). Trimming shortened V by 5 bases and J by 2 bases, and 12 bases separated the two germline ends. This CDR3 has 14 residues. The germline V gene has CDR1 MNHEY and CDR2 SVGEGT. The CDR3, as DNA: TGTGCCAGCAGTCAGAGGGCGACTCAAGAGACCCAGTACTTC. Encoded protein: CASSQRATQETQYF.

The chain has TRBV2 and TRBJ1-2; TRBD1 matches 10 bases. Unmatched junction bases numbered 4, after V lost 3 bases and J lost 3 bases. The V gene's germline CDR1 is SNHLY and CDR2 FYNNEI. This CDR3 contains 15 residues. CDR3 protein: CASSEGTGAHYGYTF. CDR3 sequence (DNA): TGTGCCAGCAGTGAGGGGACAGGGGCTCACTATGGCTACACCTTC. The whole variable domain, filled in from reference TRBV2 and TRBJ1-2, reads EPEVTQTPSHQVTQMGQEVILRCVPISNHLYFYWYRQILGQKVEFLVSFYNNEISEKSEIFDDQFSVERPDGSNFTLKIRSTKLEDSAMYFCASSEGTGAHYGYTFGSGTRLTVV.

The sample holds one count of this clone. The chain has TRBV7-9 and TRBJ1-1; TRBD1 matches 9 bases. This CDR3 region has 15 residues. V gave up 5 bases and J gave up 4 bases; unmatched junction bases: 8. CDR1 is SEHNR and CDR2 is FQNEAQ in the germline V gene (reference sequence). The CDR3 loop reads CASSSTGTGSTEAFF. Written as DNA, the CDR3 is TGTGCCAGCAGCAGCACCGGGACAGGGAGCACTGAAGCTTTCTTT.

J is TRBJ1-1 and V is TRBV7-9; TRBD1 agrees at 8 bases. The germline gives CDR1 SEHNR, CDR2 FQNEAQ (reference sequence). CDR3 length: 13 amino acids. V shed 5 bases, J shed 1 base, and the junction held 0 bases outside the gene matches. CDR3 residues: CASSGQGNTEAFF. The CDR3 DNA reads TGTGCCAGCAGCGGACAGGGGAACACTGAAGCTTTCTTT.

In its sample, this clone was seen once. The CDR3 sequence is CASSPEPGQGAYEQYF. Written as DNA, the CDR3 is TGCGCCAGCAGCCCCGAGCCGGGACAGGGGGCATACGAGCAGTACTTC. J is TRBJ2-7 and V is TRBV4-1; 12 nucleotides agree with TRBD1. V lost 4 bases to trimming and J lost 4 bases; unmatched junction nucleotides: 8. Germline V gene sequence: CDR1 MGHRA, CDR2 YSYEKL. CDR3 length: 16 amino acids.

The CDR3 protein is CASSQWEYNEQFF. As DNA, the CDR3 is TGCGCCAGCAGCCAGTGGGAGTACAATGAGCAGTTCTTC. This chain links TRBV4-1 with TRBJ2-1; D possibly corresponds to TRBD2 (5 bases). Germline V gene lookup returns CDR1 MGHRA and CDR2 YSYEKL. Trimming left V 3 bases short and J 4 bases short, with 7 bases between. The CDR3 contains 13 residues.

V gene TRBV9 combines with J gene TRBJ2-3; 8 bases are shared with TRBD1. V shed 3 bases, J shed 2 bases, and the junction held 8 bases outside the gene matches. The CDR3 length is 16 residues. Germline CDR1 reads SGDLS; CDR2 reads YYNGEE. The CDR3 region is CASSAGQGAYTDTQYF. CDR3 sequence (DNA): TGTGCCAGCAGCGCCGGACAGGGCGCCTACACAGATACGCAGTATTTT.

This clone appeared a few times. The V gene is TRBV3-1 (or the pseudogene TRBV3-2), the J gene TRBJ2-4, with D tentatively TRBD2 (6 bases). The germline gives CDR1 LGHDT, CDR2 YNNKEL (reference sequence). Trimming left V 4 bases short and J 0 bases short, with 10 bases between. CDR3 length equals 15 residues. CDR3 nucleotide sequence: TGTGCCAGCAGCCTAGGGACTCTAGCCAAAAACATTCAGTACTTC. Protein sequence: CASSLGTLAKNIQYF.

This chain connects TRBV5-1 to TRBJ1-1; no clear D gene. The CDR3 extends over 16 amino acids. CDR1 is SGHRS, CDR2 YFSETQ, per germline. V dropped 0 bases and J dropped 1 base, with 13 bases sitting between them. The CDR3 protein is CASSLGSSIRNTEAFF. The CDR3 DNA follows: TGCGCCAGCAGCTTGGGCAGTTCAATAAGGAACACTGAAGCTTTCTTT.

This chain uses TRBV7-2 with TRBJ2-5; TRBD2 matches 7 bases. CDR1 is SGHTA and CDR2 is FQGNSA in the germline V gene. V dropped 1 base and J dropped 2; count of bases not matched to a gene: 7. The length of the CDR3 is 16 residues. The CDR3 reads CASSLGLAETQETQYF. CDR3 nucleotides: TGTGCCAGCAGCTTAGGGCTAGCGGAGACTCAAGAGACCCAGTACTTC.

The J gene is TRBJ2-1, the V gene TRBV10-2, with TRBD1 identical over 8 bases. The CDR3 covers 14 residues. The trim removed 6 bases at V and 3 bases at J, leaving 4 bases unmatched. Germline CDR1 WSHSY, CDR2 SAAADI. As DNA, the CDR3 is TGCGCCAGCAGCCCAGGGGGCCACTACAATGAGCAGTTCTTC. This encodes CASSPGGHYNEQFF.

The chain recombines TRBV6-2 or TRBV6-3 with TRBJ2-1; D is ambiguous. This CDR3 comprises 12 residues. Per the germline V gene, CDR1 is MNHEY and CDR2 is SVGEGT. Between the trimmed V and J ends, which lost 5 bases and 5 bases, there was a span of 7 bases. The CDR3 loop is CASSLLNNEQFF. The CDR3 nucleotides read TGTGCCAGCAGTCTACTCAACAATGAGCAGTTCTTC.

The CDR3 nucleotides are TGTGCCAGCAGCGGAACGGGACTAGTCGAGACCCAGTACTTC. Its translation: CASSGTGLVETQYF. The gene calls are TRBV11-2 and TRBJ2-5, with 8 bases fitting TRBD2. Germline loops: CDR1 SGHAT, CDR2 FQNNGV. The CDR3 spans 14 residues. With 5 bases clipped from V and 5 bases from J, the junction kept 7 bases outside the gene matches.

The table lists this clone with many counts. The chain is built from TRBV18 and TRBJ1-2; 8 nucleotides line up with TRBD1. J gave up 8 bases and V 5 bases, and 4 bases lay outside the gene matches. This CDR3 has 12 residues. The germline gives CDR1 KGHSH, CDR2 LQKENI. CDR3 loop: CASSTGQGGYTF. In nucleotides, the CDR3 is TGTGCCAGCTCAACCGGACAGGGCGGCTACACCTTC.

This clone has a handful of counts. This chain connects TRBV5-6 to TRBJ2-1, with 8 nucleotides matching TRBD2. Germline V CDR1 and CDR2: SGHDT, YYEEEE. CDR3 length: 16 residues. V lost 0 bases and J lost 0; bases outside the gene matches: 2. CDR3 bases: TGTGCCAGCAGCTTGGGACTAGCGTTCTCCTACAATGAGCAGTTCTTC. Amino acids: CASSLGLAFSYNEQFF.

The CDR3 DNA reads as TGTGCCAGCAGTCCAACCTACTCACAGGGATCCACTGAAGCTTTCTTT. Translated, it gives CASSPTYSQGSTEAFF. The V call is TRBV6-2 or TRBV6-3, the J call TRBJ1-1; D is possibly TRBD1 (6 bases). V dropped 5 bases and J dropped 4 bases, with 20 bases sitting between them. The CDR3 has 16 amino acids. Germline CDR1 and CDR2: MNHEY and SVGEGT.

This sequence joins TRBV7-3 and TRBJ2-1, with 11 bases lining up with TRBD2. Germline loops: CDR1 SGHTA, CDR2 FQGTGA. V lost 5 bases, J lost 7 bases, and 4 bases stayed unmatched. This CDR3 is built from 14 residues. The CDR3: CASSVLAGGNEQFF. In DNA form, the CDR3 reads TGTGCCAGCAGCGTTCTAGCGGGGGGTAATGAGCAGTTCTTC.

CDR3 loop: CASSLGTGNSPLHF. In DNA form, the CDR3 reads TGTGCCAGCAGTTTGGGGACAGGAAATTCACCCCTCCACTTT. The genes are TRBV2 and TRBJ1-6, with 8 bases aligning to TRBD1. The V segment lost 5 bases and the J segment 7 bases; nucleotides outside the gene matches: 4. The CDR3 runs 14 residues. Germline assignment: CDR1 SNHLY and CDR2 FYNNEI.

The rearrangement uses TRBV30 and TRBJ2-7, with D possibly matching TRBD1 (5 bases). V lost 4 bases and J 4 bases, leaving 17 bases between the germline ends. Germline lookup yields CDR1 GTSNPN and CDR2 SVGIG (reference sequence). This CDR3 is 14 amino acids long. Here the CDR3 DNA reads TGTGCCTGGACCGGCCAGGGTAGAATGTACGAGCAGTACTTC. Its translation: CAWTGQGRMYEQYF.

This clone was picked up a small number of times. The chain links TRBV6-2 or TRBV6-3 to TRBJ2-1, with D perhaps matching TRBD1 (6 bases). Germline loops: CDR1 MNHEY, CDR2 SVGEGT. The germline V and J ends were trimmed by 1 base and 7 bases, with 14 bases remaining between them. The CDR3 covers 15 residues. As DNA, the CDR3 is TGTGCCAGCAGTTACTACGGGGCAGGGGAAAATGAGCAGTTCTTC. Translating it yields CASSYYGAGENEQFF.

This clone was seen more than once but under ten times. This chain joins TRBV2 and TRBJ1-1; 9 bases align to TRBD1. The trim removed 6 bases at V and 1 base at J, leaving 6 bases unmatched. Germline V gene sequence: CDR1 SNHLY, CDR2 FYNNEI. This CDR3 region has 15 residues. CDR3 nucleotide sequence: TGTGCCAGCAGGAGGACAGGGGCTCGGAACACTGAAGCTTTCTTT. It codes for CASRRTGARNTEAFF.

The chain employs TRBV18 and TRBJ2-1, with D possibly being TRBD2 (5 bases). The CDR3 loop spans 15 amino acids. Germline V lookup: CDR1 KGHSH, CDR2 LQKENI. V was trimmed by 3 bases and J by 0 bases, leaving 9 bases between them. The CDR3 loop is CASSPGLVSYNEQFF. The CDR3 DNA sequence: TGTGCCAGCTCACCTGGACTCGTCTCCTACAATGAGCAGTTCTTC. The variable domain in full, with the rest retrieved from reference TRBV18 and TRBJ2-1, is NAGVMQNPRHLVRRRGQEARLRCSPMKGHSHVYWYRQLPEEGLKFMVYLQKENIIDESGMPKERFSAEFPKEGPSILRIQQVVRGDSAAYFCASSPGLVSYNEQFFGPGTRLTVL.

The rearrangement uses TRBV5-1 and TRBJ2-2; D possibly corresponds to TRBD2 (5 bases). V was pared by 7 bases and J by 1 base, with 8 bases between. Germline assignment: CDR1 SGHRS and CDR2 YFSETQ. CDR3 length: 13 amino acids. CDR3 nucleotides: TGCGCCAGCTGGACTGGGAACACCGGGGAGCTGTTTTTT. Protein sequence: CASWTGNTGELFF.

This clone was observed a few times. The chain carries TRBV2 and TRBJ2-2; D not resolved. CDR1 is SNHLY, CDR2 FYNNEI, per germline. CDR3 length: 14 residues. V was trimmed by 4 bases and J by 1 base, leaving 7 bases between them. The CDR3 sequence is CASSVTRNTGELFF. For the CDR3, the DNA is TGTGCCAGCAGTGTCACTCGGAACACCGGGGAGCTGTTTTTT.

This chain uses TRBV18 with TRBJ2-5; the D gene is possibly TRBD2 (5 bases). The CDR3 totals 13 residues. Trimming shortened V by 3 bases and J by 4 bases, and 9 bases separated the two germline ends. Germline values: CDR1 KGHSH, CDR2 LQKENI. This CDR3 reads CASSPVAGETQYF. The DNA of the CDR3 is TGTGCCAGCTCACCGGTTGCGGGAGAGACCCAGTACTTC.

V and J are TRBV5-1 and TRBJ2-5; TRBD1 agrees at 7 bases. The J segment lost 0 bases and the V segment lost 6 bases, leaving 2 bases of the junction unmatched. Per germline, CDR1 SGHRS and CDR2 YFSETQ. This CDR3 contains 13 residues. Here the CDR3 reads CASNGQDQETQYF. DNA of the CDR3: TGCGCCAGCAACGGACAGGACCAAGAGACCCAGTACTTC.

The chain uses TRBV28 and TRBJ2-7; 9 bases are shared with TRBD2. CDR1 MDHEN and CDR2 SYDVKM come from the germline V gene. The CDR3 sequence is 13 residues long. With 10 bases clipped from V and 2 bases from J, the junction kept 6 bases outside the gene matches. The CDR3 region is CATISGRTYEQYF. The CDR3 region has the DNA TGTGCCACCATTAGCGGGAGAACCTACGAGCAGTACTTC.